This note documents a single T cell receptor (beta chain) sequence. What this receptor recognizes is not known. Per-base quality was not reported, and no clone a single base away is much larger than it. The reads were generated on an Illumina HiSeq 1500. TCRdb took the public reads, trimmed them with fastp at Q25, ran MiXCR for clone calling and kept in-frame beta chains. Rows with one shared CDR3 protein collapse into an entry with the most common genes and DNA. This sample has about 130,000 distinct CDR3 sequences in its table, and more than 30% of those were observed once. Roughly 58% of the sample rests with the top ten. The CDR3 spans 17 residues, from the cysteine through the phenylalanine. The entry retains the CDR3 DNA only, 51 bases that are in frame from base 1. V trim: 4 bases; J trim: 1 base; unmatched bases: 12. The germline V gene supplies CDR1 SGHRS and CDR2 YFSETQ. What this sample's treatment or condition label stands for: in vitro stimulation with specific CMV peptide epitopes to enrich CMV-specific T cells.

The data belong to a study of T cell repertoires in cytomegalovirus infection (dated by TCRdb to between 2019 and 2020). Some background on the complete study: Alongside well-studied HLA-B-restricted epitopes, the peptide stimulations were aimed at recently identified HLA-C-restricted CMV epitopes, whose presentation resists viral immunomodulation. Donor HLA type was relevant to the analysis, because carriage of CMV infection together with the matching HLA type was indicated by public TCR beta signatures. Findings and caveats that apply to the study as a whole: Cumulative frequency of public TCR beta family members discriminated carriers of CMV infection plus the relevant HLA type in this cohort and an independent approximately 350-donor cohort. The ex vivo response was dominated by HLA-C-restricted CMV-specific TCR beta clonotypes, and the single most frequent clonotype in two of eight donors was supplied by these HLA-C-restricted clonotypes.

The V and J genes are TRBV5-1 and TRBJ1-1; 8 bases in the middle match TRBD1. The TCR was taken from a human donor in good health (CMV status not recorded). Some clones in this sample may be carry-over from other donors' samples. The specimen was CD8+ T cells from cultured PBMCs, collected from culture after CMV antigen stimulation. The bases are TGCGCCAGCAGCCCTGGGGGGAGGGACAGGAAGAACACTGAAGCTTTCTTT. This yields the protein CASSPGGRDRKNTEAFF.